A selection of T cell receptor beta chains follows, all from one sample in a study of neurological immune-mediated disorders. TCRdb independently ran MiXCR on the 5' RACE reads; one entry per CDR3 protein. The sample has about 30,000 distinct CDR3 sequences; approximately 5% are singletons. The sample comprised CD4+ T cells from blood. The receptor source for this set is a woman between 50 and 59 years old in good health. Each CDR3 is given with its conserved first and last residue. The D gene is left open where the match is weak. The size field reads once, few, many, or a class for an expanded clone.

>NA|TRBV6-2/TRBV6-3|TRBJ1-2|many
TGTGCCAGCAGTACGATCCCGGTGGGCTACACCTTC
CASSTIPVGYTF
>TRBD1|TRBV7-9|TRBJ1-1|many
TGTGCCAGCAGCTCCTCCGACAGGGCCAGCACTGAAGCTTTCTTT
CASSSSDRASTEAFF
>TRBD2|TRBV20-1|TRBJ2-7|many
TGCAGGGCGGGGACTAGCGGGAGTTACGAGCAGTACTTC
CRAGTSGSYEQYF
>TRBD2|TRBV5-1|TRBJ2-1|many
TGCGCCAGCACCCCCACTAGCGCCCTAGGGAATGAGCAGTTCTTC
CASTPTSALGNEQFF
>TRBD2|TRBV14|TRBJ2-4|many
TGTGCCAGCAGCCAGAGCGGGAGGGGAAACATTCAGTACTTC
CASSQSGRGNIQYF
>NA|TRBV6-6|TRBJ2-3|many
TGTGCCAGCAGTTCGGGGGGCCCTGCTGATACGCAGTATTTT
CASSSGGPADTQYF
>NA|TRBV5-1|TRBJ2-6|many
TGCGCCAGCAGCTTGGCTGTGGGGGCCTCCGGGGCCAACGTCCTGACTTTC
CASSLAVGASGANVLTF
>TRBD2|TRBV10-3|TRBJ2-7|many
TGTGCCATCCGTGAGGGGCGGGAGGTCTCCTACGAGCAGTACTTC
CAIREGREVSYEQYF
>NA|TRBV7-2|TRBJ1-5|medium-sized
TGTGCCAGCAGCTTAGAACAGGGTGGCAATCAGCCCCAGCATTTT
CASSLEQGGNQPQHF
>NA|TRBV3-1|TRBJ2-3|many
TGTGCCAGCAGCCAAGTTATAGCTAGCACAGATACGCAGTATTTT
CASSQVIASTDTQYF
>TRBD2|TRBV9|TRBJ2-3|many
TGTGCCAGCAGCGCCGAGGCACCGGGACTACGAACTAGCACAGATACGCAGTATTTT
CASSAEAPGLRTSTDTQYF
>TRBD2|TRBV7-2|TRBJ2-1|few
TGTGCCAGCAGCTTAGTGGGGGGGACTCAAAATGAGCAGTTCTTC
CASSLVGGTQNEQFF
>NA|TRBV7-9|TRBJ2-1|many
TGTGCCAGCAGCTTATTTCCCGTACGGAGCTCCTACAATGAGCAGTTCTTC
CASSLFPVRSSYNEQFF
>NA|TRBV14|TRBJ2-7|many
TGTGCCAGCAGCCAAGGACCGGGACACTACGAGCAGTACTTC
CASSQGPGHYEQYF
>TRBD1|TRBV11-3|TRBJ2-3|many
TGTGCCAGCAGCATGGGACAGGGAACAGATACGCAGTATTTT
CASSMGQGTDTQYF
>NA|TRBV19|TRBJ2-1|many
TGTGCCAGTAGTATAGCTGAGGGTGAGCAGTTCTTC
CASSIAEGEQFF